What follows is one TCR beta chain and its context. Its antigen is unknown. Clones were sequenced by immunoSEQ multiplex PCR, and TCRdb holds only the in-frame ones, with some missing. The sample includes about 42,000 clones, approximately 80% of them seen just once. The data stem from a study of neoadjuvant anti-PD-1 for oral cavity cancer. About the study: Patients without progression received a fourth nivolumab dose around day 43, then surgical resection on days 50-56. Study conclusions and caveats: Treg/Th17 ratio rose with pretreatment blood and fell with post-treatment tumor TCRbeta clonality.

Time point given: after neoadjuvant nivolumab, at surgical resection. Patients had HPV-negative, locally advanced oral cavity squamous cell carcinoma. PBMCs were not maintained or expanded in culture before analysis. Germline V gene sequence: CDR1 PRHDT, CDR2 FYEKMQ (reference sequence). The CDR3 loop spans 14 amino acids. V lost 2 bases, J lost 2 bases, and 10 bases lay in between. The genes are TRBV13 and TRBJ2-7; tentatively, D is TRBD1 (6 bases). This receptor was identified in a person aged 35-79 years with oral cavity squamous cell carcinoma. Sequenced here: PBMCs, sampled after nivolumab (anti-PD-1) treatment. The CDR3 bases are TGTGCCAGCAGCTTAAGCAGGGGTACCTACGAGCAGTACTTC. Its translation: CASSLSRGTYEQYF. The full variable domain, its missing parts supplied by reference TRBV13 and TRBJ2-7, is AAGVIQSPRHLIKEKRETATLKCYPIPRHDTVYWYQQGPGQDPQFLISFYEKMQSDKGSIPDRFSAQQFSDYHSELNMSSLELGDSALYFCASSLSRGTYEQYFGPGTRLTVT.